This T cell receptor beta chain was found in a study of radiation and T cells in renal cell carcinoma. Background on the study: Nephrectomy followed 15 Gy stereotactic body radiation by 4 weeks. Findings and limits, study-wide: In blood, top tumor clones expanded by 2 weeks, shrinking by 4.

Trimming stripped 2 bases from V and 8 bases from J, with 15 bases between. This CDR3 spans 15 amino acids. Germline CDR1 reads MNHNY; CDR2 reads SVGAGI (reference sequence). In the case of this clone: As yet, its antigen is unknown.

Time point denoted: blood 2 weeks post-SBRT. The treatment: 15 Gy SBRT to primary tumor, nephrectomy 4 weeks later. After SBRT, blood was collected at 2 and 4 weeks, plus baseline. Method: immunoSEQ multiplex PCR; TCRdb's copy keeps in-frame clones and lacks some. The sample lists about 150,000 clones; roughly 86% were seen once. This receptor was obtained from a woman in her fifties or sixties with renal cell carcinoma. Sequences were derived from blood, sampled from a patient whose treatment included radiotherapy and nephrectomy. The V call is TRBV6-6, the J call TRBJ1-4; weak D call: TRBD1 (5 bases). The CDR3 reads CASSYPGQGDEKLFF. The CDR3 nucleotides are TGTGCCAGCAGTTACCCCGGGCAGGGTGACGAAAAACTGTTTTTT.